This T cell receptor (beta chain) originates from a study of CD4 T cells in relation to SARS-CoV-2 and coronaviruses. Across the study: No peptide or an HIV-1 Nef peptide pool served as negative control. Study-wide results and caveats: Each donor contributed either pre-pandemic or post-infection samples, not both. About 65% of donors had memory CD4+ clonotypes crossrecognizing SARS-CoV-2 and common cold coronavirus spike.

For this clone: Antigen unknown.

TCRdb's copy holds only in-frame clones and misses some; the assay was immunoSEQ multiplex PCR. Of roughly 20,000 clones in the sample, roughly four fifths were seen once. Germline loops: CDR1 SNHLY, CDR2 FYNNEI. With 0 bases removed from V and 2 bases from J, the gap between germline ends came to 7 bases. This CDR3 comprises 14 residues. The unexposed donors gave CD4+ T cells in 2011-2018, prior to COVID-19. The cells were cultured for under 13 days before CD4+ T cells were isolated. Testing used SARS-CoV-2 S/N and four cold-coronavirus spikes on unexposed-donor CD4+ T cells, cells permitting. V usage is TRBV2 and J usage is TRBJ1-2, with D unclear. The sequencing input was CD4+ T cells from PBMCs, cultured in vitro. This receptor was identified in a human donor in good health. The CDR3 loop is CASSEAVGNYGYTF. In DNA, the CDR3 is TGTGCCAGCAGTGAAGCAGTGGGAAACTATGGCTACACCTTC.